The T cell receptor (beta chain) described here comes from a study of control samples from healthy donors and cancer patients. Clones were sequenced by immunoSEQ multiplex PCR, and TCRdb holds only the in-frame ones, with some missing. The sample has 95,000 to 100,000 clones, approximately 90% seen once. Trimming removed 2 bases at V and 4 bases at J, with 14 bases between. Germline V CDR1 and CDR2: SEHNR, FQNEAQ (reference sequence). The CDR3 is 15 amino acids. This clonotype was sampled from a man aged 30-40 years in good health. The sequenced sample consisted of blood. The genes are TRBV7-9 and TRBJ1-1; no definite D call. The CDR3 DNA reads TGTGCCAGCAGCTTATGGACGTCTGCGAGCACTGAAGCTTTCTTT. The encoded protein is CASSLWTSASTEAFF.